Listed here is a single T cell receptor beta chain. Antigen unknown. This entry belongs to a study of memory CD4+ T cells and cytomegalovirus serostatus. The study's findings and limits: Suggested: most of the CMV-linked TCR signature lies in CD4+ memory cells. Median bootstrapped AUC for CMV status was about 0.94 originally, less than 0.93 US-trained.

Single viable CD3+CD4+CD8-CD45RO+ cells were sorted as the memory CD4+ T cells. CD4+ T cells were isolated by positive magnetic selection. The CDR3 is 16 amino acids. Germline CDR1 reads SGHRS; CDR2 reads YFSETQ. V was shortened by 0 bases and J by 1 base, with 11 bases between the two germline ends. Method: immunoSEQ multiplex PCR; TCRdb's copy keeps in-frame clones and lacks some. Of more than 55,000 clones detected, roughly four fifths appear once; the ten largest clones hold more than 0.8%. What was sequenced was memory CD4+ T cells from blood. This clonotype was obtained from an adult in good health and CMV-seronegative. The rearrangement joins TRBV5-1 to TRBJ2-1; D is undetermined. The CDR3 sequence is CASSLAGSGSYNEQFF. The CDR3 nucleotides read TGCGCCAGCAGCTTGGCCGGGTCCGGATCCTACAATGAGCAGTTCTTC.